This entry concerns a single T cell receptor beta chain. This clone's antigen is unknown. There are no base qualities to consult, and no much larger clone falls within one base. Reading the label with the study, this specimen's treatment or condition is: randomized to nivolumab then ipilimumab (arm A) or the reverse (arm B). Prior DNA-damaging chemotherapy had not been received by any trial patient. Live CD3+CD8+ cells negative for CD19 and CD56 were sorted from thawed PBMCs on a FACS Aria II flow cytometer. The samples were obtained from melanoma patients enrolled in CheckMate 064, an open-label, randomized phase II trial testing sequential checkpoint blockade. Peripheral blood mononuclear cells were collected by leukapheresis, purified with Ficoll-Paque, and frozen in human serum with approximately 10% DMSO. Immediately after sorting, the purity of the sorted blood CD3+CD8+ cells was confirmed to be >98%, and DNA was then extracted.

This specimen comes from a study of sequential checkpoint blockade in melanoma (dated by TCRdb to between 2018 and 2020). Regarding the study in general: Using 1:1 randomization, the trial assigned patients either to first-line nivolumab followed by ipilimumab (arm A) or to ipilimumab followed by nivolumab (arm B). Maintenance nivolumab was given following each of the two trial sequences. Summary of the overall study and its limitations: The model for predicting response that combines TCR metrics with mutation burden needs to be validated in larger, independent patient cohorts.

TCRbeta CDR3 regions were immunosequenced from genomic DNA with the immunoSEQ Assay. Before high-throughput sequencing, the genomic DNA was amplified using bias-controlled multiplex PCR. On the authors' methods: To quantify the absolute abundance of each unique TCRbeta CDR3 region, the sequences were collapsed and filtered. Clonality, defined as 1 minus Pielou's evenness, was calculated using productive rearrangements only. A previously published method was used to identify clones with significantly greater frequencies in on-treatment samples than in baseline samples. This is the immuneACCESS table as TCRdb keeps it, with only in-frame sequences that have V and J called. A part of the clones is gone; compared with another copy, unresolved V genes explain less than half, and the rest is unexplained. The V and J calls and clone size were taken over from that table, and D and trimming were inferred from the DNA. The sample table shows 34,000 or so clones, and approximately 82% are seen once. The ten largest clones take up roughly 18% of the sample.

Cut back by 1 base and 10 bases, the V and J ends lie 11 bases apart. From the germline V gene, CDR1 is LGHNA and CDR2 is YSLEER. There are 13 amino acids in the CDR3, from cysteine to phenylalanine inclusive. The retained sequence is limited to the CDR3, 39 bases, with the frame set at the first base. The sequence was obtained from a human donor with melanoma. This chain joins TRBV4-3 to TRBJ2-1; the D gene is perhaps TRBD2, from 6 matching bases. The sequencing here drew on CD8+ T cells sorted from blood (inferred from file names), taken from a patient given nivolumab and ipilimumab in sequence. The DNA sequence is given as TGCGCCAGCAGCCAAGGACTAGTCAACGAGCAGTTCTTC. Its coded protein is CASSQGLVNEQFF.